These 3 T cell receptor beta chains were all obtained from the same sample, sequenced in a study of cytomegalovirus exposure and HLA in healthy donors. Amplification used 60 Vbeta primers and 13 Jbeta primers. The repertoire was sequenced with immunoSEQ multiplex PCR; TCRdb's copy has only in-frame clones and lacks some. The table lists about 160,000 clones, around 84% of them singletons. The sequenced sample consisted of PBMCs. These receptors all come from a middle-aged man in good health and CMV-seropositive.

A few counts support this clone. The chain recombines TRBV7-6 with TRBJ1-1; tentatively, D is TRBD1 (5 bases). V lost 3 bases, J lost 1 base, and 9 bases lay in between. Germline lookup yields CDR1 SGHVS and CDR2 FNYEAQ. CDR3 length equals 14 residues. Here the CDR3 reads CASSLSRANTEAFF. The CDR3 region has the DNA TGTGCCAGCAGCTTGAGCAGGGCGAACACTGAAGCTTTCTTT.

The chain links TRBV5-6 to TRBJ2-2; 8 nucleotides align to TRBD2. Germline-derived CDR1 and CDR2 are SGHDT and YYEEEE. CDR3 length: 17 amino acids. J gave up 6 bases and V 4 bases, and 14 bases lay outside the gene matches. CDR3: CASSQFRGGEVPGELFF. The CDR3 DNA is TGTGCCAGCAGCCAGTTCCGGGGGGGCGAGGTACCCGGGGAGCTGTTTTTT.

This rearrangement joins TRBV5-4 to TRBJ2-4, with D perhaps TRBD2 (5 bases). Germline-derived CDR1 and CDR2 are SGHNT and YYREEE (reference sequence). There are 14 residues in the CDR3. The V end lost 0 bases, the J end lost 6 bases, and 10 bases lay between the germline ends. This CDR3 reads CASSLVDEGNIQYF. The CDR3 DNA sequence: TGTGCCAGCAGCTTGGTTGATGAGGGAAACATTCAGTACTTC.